Shown below are 11 T cell receptor beta chains from a single sample sequenced in a study of CD8 T cells in ankylosing spondylitis. Regarding the study as a whole: Among TCR beta sequences, a motif of eight highly homologous variants appeared characteristic of ankylosing spondylitis blood.

Antigens of these TCRs are unknown. TCRdb passed the 5' RACE reads through MiXCR, listing each CDR3 protein once. The sample lists roughly 350,000 distinct CDR3 sequences; 7.5% to 9% were seen once. Specimen: blood, either unsorted or a sorted T cell fraction (not recorded which). The receptors originated from a male donor with ankylosing spondylitis.

This clonotype was detected a few times. J is TRBJ2-3 and V is TRBV20-1; D ambiguous. Germline V gives CDR1 DFQATT, CDR2 SNEGSKA (reference sequence). This CDR3 is built from 15 residues. V lost 4 bases, J lost 2 bases, and 16 bases lay in between. CDR3 DNA: TGCAGTGCTAAGATCCCCCACAAAAACACAGATACGCAGTATTTT. Encoded protein: CSAKIPHKNTDTQYF.

This clonotype appeared many times. The rearrangement links TRBV20-1 to TRBJ2-1, with D uncertain. Germline assignment: CDR1 DFQATT and CDR2 SNEGSKA (reference sequence). CDR3 length: 14 amino acids. V shed 4 bases and J shed 0 bases, with 10 bases lying between them. CDR3 in amino acids: CSAIDQRSYNEQFF. CDR3 bases: TGCAGTGCTATAGACCAACGCTCCTACAATGAGCAGTTCTTC.

This chain uses TRBV10-2 with TRBJ2-1; 7 bases agree with TRBD2. J gave up 5 bases and V 7 bases, and 2 bases lay outside the gene matches. The V gene's germline CDR1 is WSHSY and CDR2 SAAADI. CDR3 size: 12 residues. DNA for the CDR3: TGCGCCAGCAACGGGGGGAACAATGAGCAGTTCTTC. This gives the protein CASNGGNNEQFF.

This clonotype occurred once. A much larger clone sits a single nucleotide away, making a read error possible. This rearrangement joins TRBV12-3 or TRBV12-4 to TRBJ2-6; D possibly matches TRBD1 or TRBD2 (5 bases each). The CDR3 contains 15 residues. V was clipped by 5 bases and J by 5 bases, with 13 bases between them. In nucleotides, the CDR3 is TGTGCCAGCAGTCGAGGGGATAGTTGGGCCAACGTCCTGACTTTC. This gives the protein CASSRGDSWANVLTF.

The V gene is TRBV7-2, the J gene TRBJ2-3; D unclear. Germline CDR1 is SGHTA and CDR2 is FQGNSA. CDR3 length equals 14 residues. Trimming stripped 0 bases from V and 1 base from J, with 5 bases between. The CDR3 DNA is TGTGCCAGCAGCTTAGCACTCGGCACAGATACGCAGTATTTT. Amino acids: CASSLALGTDTQYF.

This clonotype was seen more than once but under ten times. The chain recombines TRBV20-1 with TRBJ2-7; D unresolved. Germline CDR1 reads DFQATT; CDR2 reads SNEGSKA (reference sequence). The CDR3 consists of 13 residues. The V end was cut by 7 bases, the J end by 0 bases, with 13 bases between. CDR3 sequence (DNA): TGCAGTGGAAGTGGTCCGAGCTCCTACGAGCAGTACTTC. This encodes CSGSGPSSYEQYF.

This chain uses TRBV12-3 or TRBV12-4 with TRBJ2-5, with 7 bases fitting TRBD2. V was clipped by 1 base and J by 6 bases; unmatched bases: 5. The CDR3 spans 14 residues. The CDR3 region has the DNA TGTGCCAGCAGTTTAGGAGGGAGGGTTAAGACCCAGTACTTC. Translation: CASSLGGRVKTQYF.

The gene calls are TRBV5-5 and TRBJ1-1; D is undetermined. Germline values: CDR1 SGHKS, CDR2 YYEKEE (reference sequence). V was clipped by 0 bases and J by 1 base, with 7 bases between them. The CDR3 spans 14 residues. DNA for the CDR3: TGTGCCAGCAGCTTGGGGGTTAAGAACACTGAAGCTTTCTTT. Residues: CASSLGVKNTEAFF.

As for this clonotype: One junction end disagrees with the germline gene, perhaps due to a read error. The chain uses TRBV14 and TRBJ1-2; D is uncertain. The germline V gene encodes CDR1 SGHDN and CDR2 FVKESK. CDR3 length equals 12 residues. The CDR3, as DNA: TGTGCCAGCAGCCAAGTTGGAGACCGGACTAACTTC. Translated: CASSQVGDRTNF.

This clonotype was seen repeatedly, ten times or more. The CDR3 sequence is CASRPGTTNEQFF. The CDR3 region has the DNA TGTGCCAGCAGACCCGGGACTACCAATGAGCAGTTCTTC. The chain links TRBV6-1 to TRBJ2-1; 7 bases line up with TRBD2. V shed 6 bases and J 6 bases; nucleotides not matched to a gene: 5. This CDR3 region has 13 residues. Germline CDR1 and CDR2: MNHNS and SASEGT.

This clonotype was found a few times. The chain employs TRBV12-3 or TRBV12-4 and TRBJ2-1, with 7 bases aligning to TRBD2. The CDR3 is 15 amino acids. The J segment lost 8 bases and the V segment lost 4 bases, leaving 11 bases of the junction unmatched. The CDR3 sequence: CASSSIYGRFDEQFF. The DNA of the CDR3 is TGTGCCAGCAGTTCCATATACGGGAGGTTCGATGAGCAGTTCTTC.